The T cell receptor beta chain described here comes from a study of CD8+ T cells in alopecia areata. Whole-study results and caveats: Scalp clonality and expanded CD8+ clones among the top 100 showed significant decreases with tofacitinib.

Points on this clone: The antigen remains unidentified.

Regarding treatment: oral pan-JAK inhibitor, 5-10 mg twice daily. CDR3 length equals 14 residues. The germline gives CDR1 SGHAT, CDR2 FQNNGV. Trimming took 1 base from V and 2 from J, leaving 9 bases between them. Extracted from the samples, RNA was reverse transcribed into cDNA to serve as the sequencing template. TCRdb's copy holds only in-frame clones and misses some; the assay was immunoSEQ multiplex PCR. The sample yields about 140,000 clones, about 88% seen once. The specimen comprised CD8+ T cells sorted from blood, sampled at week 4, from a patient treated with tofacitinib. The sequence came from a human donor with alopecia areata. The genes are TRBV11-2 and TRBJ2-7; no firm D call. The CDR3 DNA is TGTGCCAGCAGCTTAGGCCGGTTAGCCTACGAGCAGTACTTC. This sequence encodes CASSLGRLAYEQYF.